These 4 T cell receptor beta chains were all obtained from the same sample, sequenced in a study of blood T cell repertoires in COVID-19. The protocol was immunoSEQ multiplex PCR, while the TCRdb copy is restricted to in-frame clones and leaves out a portion. The table shows about 150,000 clones, with about 77% occurring only once. The sequenced material came from peripheral blood. These receptors originate from a man in his 60s with acute or convalescent COVID-19.

The chain links TRBV9 to TRBJ1-6; 7 nucleotides agree with TRBD1. Losses at the gene ends were 2 bases for V and 9 bases for J; bases not matched to a gene: 17. The length of the CDR3 is 18 residues. The V gene's germline CDR1 is SGDLS and CDR2 YYNGEE. The CDR3 DNA is TGTGCCAGCAGCGTGACGGAGTACATCGCAGGGGGGAGTTCACCCCTCCACTTT. Its protein is CASSVTEYIAGGSSPLHF. The variable domain in full, completed from reference TRBV9 and TRBJ1-6, reads DSGVTQTPKHLITATGQRVTLRCSPRSGDLSVYWYQQSLDQGLQFLIQYYNGEERAKGNILERFSAQQFPDLHSELNLSSLELGDSALYFCASSVTEYIAGGSSPLHFGNGTRLTVT.

This chain connects TRBV5-4 to TRBJ2-3; 7 positions match TRBD2. The CDR3 spans 14 residues. Per germline, CDR1 SGHNT and CDR2 YYREEE (reference sequence). V lost 2 bases, J lost 6 bases, and 6 bases stayed unmatched. The CDR3 region has the DNA TGTGCCAGCAGCTTAGTAGGTAGCGGGGATACGCAGTATTTT. Residues: CASSLVGSGDTQYF.

The V call is TRBV10-3, the J call TRBJ2-7; possible D gene TRBD1, 6 bases. Germline assignment: CDR1 ENHRY and CDR2 SYGVKD. The CDR3 runs 13 residues. Trimming left V 3 bases short and J 5 bases short, with 11 bases between. CDR3 loop: CAISERTDNEQYF. The CDR3, as DNA: TGTGCCATCAGTGAAAGGACAGACAACGAGCAGTACTTC.

The gene calls are TRBV6-6 and TRBJ2-7; 8 bases are shared with TRBD2. The CDR3 runs to 14 residues. With V trimmed by 6 bases and J by 2 bases, 6 bases remained unmatched. Germline-derived CDR1 and CDR2 are MNHNY and SVGAGI (reference sequence). The CDR3 spells CASSLAGSAYEQYF. The CDR3 DNA reads TGTGCCAGCAGCTTAGCGGGGAGCGCCTACGAGCAGTACTTC.